This TCR beta chain was captured by sequencing in a study of blood T cell repertoires in COVID-19. In the study overall: Samples taken during acute and convalescent COVID-19 were collected in the United States, Italy and Spain.

Participants were placed into cohorts based on the clinical history they reported. In the original processing: Using reference gene primer amplification, nucleated cell counts were estimated. TCRdb keeps only in-frame clones here, not all; method: immunoSEQ multiplex PCR. D and trimming come from the DNA, and the V and J calls and clone size come from that table. Of almost 200,000 clones listed, roughly 90% are singletons. The CDR3 runs 19 residues. V lost 3 bases, J lost 4 bases, and 11 bases stayed unmatched. Germline values: CDR1 LNHDA, CDR2 SQIVND (reference sequence). Input material: PBMCs or T cells enriched from blood (not recorded which). The gene calls are TRBV19 and TRBJ2-1; TRBD2 agrees at 14 bases. The source is a woman between 18 and 29 years old who had recovered from COVID-19. The CDR3 DNA sequence: TGTGCCAGTAGTATCAAGGGACTAGCGGGGGACAAAGTATACAATGAGCAGTTCTTC. Protein sequence: CASSIKGLAGDKVYNEQFF.